This T cell receptor (beta chain) came from a study of radiotherapy plus CTLA-4 blockade in lung cancer. Points on this clone: The antigen remains unidentified.

Study results and limitations: Peripheral blood showed expansion of tumor-derived TCR clones after radiotherapy and ipilimumab.

Focal radiation was given together with CTLA-4 blockade (ipilimumab) to patients with chemo-refractory metastatic non-small-cell lung cancer. Here immunoSEQ multiplex PCR was the method, and the copy in TCRdb shows in-frame clones only, minus some. The data contain fewer than 75,000 clones, more than 75% of them singletons. The material was peripheral blood, obtained from a patient treated with radiotherapy plus ipilimumab. The TCR originated in a human donor with non-small cell lung cancer that progressed on radiotherapy plus ipilimumab.

The CDR3 region is CASKAGGGTDTQYF. For the CDR3, the DNA is TGTGCCAGCAAGGCGGGAGGGGGCACAGATACGCAGTATTTT. The chain is built from TRBV7-2 and TRBJ2-3, with TRBD2 matching over 9 bases. The germline gives CDR1 SGHTA, CDR2 FQGNSA. This CDR3 has 14 amino acids. Trimming took 7 bases from V and 1 from J; bases not matched to a gene: 3.